This T cell receptor beta chain was sequenced during a study of T cell responses to AZD1222 COVID-19 vaccine. Study-level points and caveats: Dominant CD4 TCR responses targeted spike regions 160-218 and 743-854. Females made up more of the donors, who were largely white British, and clonal diversity may have come out too low. Sampling captured repertoires only after the peak T cell response.

Whether given at about 4 or about 12 weeks, second doses were pooled. This clone has just one count. Its specificity is not known. Profiled with immunoSEQ multiplex PCR; TCRdb holds only in-frame clones, not every one. The sample consists of tens of thousands of clones, around 90% of them appearing once. CDR1 is LNHDA, CDR2 SQIVND, per germline (reference sequence). The CDR3 loop spans 16 amino acids. J was trimmed by 0 bases and V by 11 bases; bases with no gene match: 11. The clonotype was recovered from an adult who received the AZD1222 COVID-19 vaccine. This specimen consisted of peripheral blood, obtained 28 days after the second AZD1222 dose. The genes are TRBV19 and TRBJ1-4; 8 nucleotides align to TRBD1. CDR3 region: CASWDRKKATNEKLFF. The CDR3 nucleotides read TGTGCCTCCTGGGACAGGAAGAAGGCAACTAATGAAAAACTGTTTTTT.